These 10 T cell receptor beta chains originate from one sample sequenced in a study of control samples from healthy donors and cancer patients. Data came from immunoSEQ multiplex PCR; TCRdb stores just in-frame clones and leaves some out. The profile shows approximately 94,000 clones, about 88% of them singletons. Sequencing was carried out using blood. These receptors were taken from a woman in her forties or fifties in good health.

The rearrangement joins TRBV6-5 to TRBJ1-2; the D is unclear. V gave up 3 bases and J gave up 4 bases, with 6 bases separating them. This CDR3 has 12 amino acids. The germline V gene encodes CDR1 MNHEY and CDR2 SVGAGI. The CDR3 region is CASSYTGYGYTF. The CDR3 nucleotides are TGTGCCAGCAGTTATACGGGCTATGGCTACACCTTC.

This clone was observed a handful of times. The V call is TRBV19, the J call TRBJ1-2, with D possibly TRBD1 on 5 matching bases. This CDR3 region has 15 residues. V lost 1 base, J lost 0 bases, and 9 bases lay in between. Germline V gene data show CDR1 as LNHDA and CDR2 as SQIVND (reference sequence). CDR3 in DNA: TGTGCCAGTAGTATAGTCCGGGGGGCTAACTATGGCTACACCTTC. Translation: CASSIVRGANYGYTF. Full variable domain (remainder filled in from reference TRBV19 and TRBJ1-2): DGGITQSPKYLFRKEGQNVTLSCEQNLNHDAMYWYRQDPGQGLRLIYYSQIVNDFQKGDIAEGYSVSREKKESFPLTVTSAQKNPTAFYLCASSIVRGANYGYTFGSGTRLTVV.

The table lists this clone with a count of one. The chain has TRBV21-1 and TRBJ2-7; the table's D call of TRBD2 was not tested on the DNA. TRBV21-1 is a documented pseudogene. This CDR3 has 14 amino acids. The CDR3 reads CASSTTSGEYEQYV. The CDR3 DNA reads TGTGCCAGCAGCACGACTAGCGGGGAATACGAGCAGTACGTC.

V usage is TRBV4-3 and J usage is TRBJ1-2; weak D call: TRBD1 (5 bases). V shed 0 bases and J shed 5 bases, with 13 bases lying between them. The CDR3 is 15 amino acids. Per germline, CDR1 LGHNA and CDR2 YSLEER. The DNA of the CDR3 is TGCGCCAGCAGCCAAGATTATGGACAACCTTATGGCTACACCTTC. This gives the protein CASSQDYGQPYGYTF.

The chain joins TRBV2 to TRBJ2-1; TRBD2 matches at 11 bases. V trimming: 7 bases; J trimming: 0 bases; junction bases outside the gene matches: 11. This CDR3 spans 18 amino acids. CDR1 is SNHLY and CDR2 is FYNNEI in the germline V gene. CDR3 amino acids: CASKVLAGGLSSYNEQFF. The DNA for the CDR3 is TGTGCCAGCAAGGTCCTAGCGGGAGGCCTATCCTCCTACAATGAGCAGTTCTTC.

CDR3 DNA: TGTGCCAGCAGTCTCCGGGACGGGACTAACTATGGCTACACCTTC. This gives the protein CASSLRDGTNYGYTF. The gene calls are TRBV7-8 and TRBJ1-2; TRBD1 might be the D (5 bases). Germline values: CDR1 SGHVS, CDR2 FQNEAQ. The CDR3 covers 15 residues. V shed 6 bases and J shed 0 bases, with 14 bases lying between them.

The chain uses TRBV27 and TRBJ2-1, with D perhaps given as TRBD1 or TRBD2 (5 bases each). Trimming removed 7 bases at V and 9 bases at J, with 19 bases between. The CDR3 consists of 14 residues. From germline, CDR1 is MNHEY and CDR2 SMNVEV (reference sequence). The CDR3 DNA sequence: TGTGCCAGCACCCGGGGCCCTGGGCCTGTTGAGCAGTTCTTC. Translated: CASTRGPGPVEQFF.

This clone was seen just once. Different DNA sequences within this sample yield the same CDR3. V usage is TRBV19 and J usage is TRBJ1-1; D is unresolved. V was trimmed by 3 bases and J by 1 base, leaving 9 bases between them. In germline, CDR1 is LNHDA, CDR2 SQIVND (reference sequence). The CDR3 totals 14 residues. The CDR3 DNA reads as TGTGCCAGTAGTATTGGCCAGCAGAACACTGAAGCTTTCTTT. Residues: CASSIGQQNTEAFF.

The V call is TRBV6-6, the J call TRBJ2-7, with 10 bases lining up with TRBD2. The CDR3 covers 15 residues. V trimming: 7 bases; J trimming: 7 bases; junction bases outside the gene matches: 13. In germline, CDR1 is MNHNY, CDR2 SVGAGI (reference sequence). The CDR3 nucleotides are TGTGCCAGCACCGTAACTAGCGGGGTTCTTTCGGAGCAGTACTTC. Its protein product is CASTVTSGVLSEQYF.

The V gene is TRBV7-9, the J gene TRBJ2-1; 10 nucleotides line up with TRBD2. The CDR3 contains 15 residues. V was pared by 0 bases and J by 6 bases, with 2 bases of the junction left unmatched. Germline V gene lookup returns CDR1 SEHNR and CDR2 FQNEAQ (reference sequence). The CDR3 here is CASSLAPSGGNEQFF. Written as DNA, the CDR3 is TGTGCCAGCAGCTTAGCTCCTAGCGGGGGCAATGAGCAGTTCTTC.